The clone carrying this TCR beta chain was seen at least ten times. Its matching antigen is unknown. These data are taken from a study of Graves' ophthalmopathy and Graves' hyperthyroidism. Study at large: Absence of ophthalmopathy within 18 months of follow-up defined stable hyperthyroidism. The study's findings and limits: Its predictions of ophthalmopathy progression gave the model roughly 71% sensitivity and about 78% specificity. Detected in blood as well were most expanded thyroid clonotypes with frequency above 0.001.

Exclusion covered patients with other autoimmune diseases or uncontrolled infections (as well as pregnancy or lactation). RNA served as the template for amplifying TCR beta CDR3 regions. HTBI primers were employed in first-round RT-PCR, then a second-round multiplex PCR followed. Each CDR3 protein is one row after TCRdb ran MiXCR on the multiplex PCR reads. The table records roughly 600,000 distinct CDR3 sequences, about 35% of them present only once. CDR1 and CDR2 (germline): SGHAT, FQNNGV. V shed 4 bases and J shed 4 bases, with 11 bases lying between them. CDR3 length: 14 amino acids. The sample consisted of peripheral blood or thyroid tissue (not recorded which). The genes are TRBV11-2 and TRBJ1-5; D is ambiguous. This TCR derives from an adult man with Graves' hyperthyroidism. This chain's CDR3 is CASSSGRVNQPQHF. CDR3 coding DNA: TGTGCCAGCAGCTCTGGACGGGTTAATCAGCCCCAGCATTTT.